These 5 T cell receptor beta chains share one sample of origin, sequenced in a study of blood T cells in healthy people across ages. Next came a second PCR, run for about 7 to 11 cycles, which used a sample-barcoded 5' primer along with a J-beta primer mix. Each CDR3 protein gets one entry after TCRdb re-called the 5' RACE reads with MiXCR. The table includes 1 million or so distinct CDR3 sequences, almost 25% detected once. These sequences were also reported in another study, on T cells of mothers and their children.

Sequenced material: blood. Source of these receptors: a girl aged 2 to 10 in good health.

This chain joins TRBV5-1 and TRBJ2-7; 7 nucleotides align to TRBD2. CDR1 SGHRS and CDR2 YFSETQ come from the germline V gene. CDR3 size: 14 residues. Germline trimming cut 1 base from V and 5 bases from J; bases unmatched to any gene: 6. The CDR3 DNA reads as TGCGCCAGCAGCTTGCGACTAGCTTTCAACGAGCAGTACTTC. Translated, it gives CASSLRLAFNEQYF.

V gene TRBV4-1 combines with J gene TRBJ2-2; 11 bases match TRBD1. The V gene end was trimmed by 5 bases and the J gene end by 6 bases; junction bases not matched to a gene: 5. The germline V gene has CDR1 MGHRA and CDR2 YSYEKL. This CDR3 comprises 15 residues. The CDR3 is CASSTDRGLPGELFF. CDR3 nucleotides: TGCGCCAGCAGCACGGACAGGGGGCTACCCGGGGAGCTGTTTTTT.

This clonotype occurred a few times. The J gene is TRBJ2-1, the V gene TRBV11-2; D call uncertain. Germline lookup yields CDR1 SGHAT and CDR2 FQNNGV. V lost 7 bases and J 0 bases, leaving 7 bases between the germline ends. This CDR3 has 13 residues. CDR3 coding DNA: TGTGCCAGCAATCCGGGCTCCTACAATGAGCAGTTCTTC. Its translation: CASNPGSYNEQFF.

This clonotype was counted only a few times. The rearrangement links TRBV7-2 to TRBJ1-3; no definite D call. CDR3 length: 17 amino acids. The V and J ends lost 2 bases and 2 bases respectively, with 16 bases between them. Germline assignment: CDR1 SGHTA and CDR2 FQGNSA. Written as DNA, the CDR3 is TGTGCCAGCAGCTTAACGGGCCAACGAGGTACTGGAAACACCATATATTTT. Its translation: CASSLTGQRGTGNTIYF.

The CDR3 loop reads CSVASSTTEAFF. In DNA form, the CDR3 reads TGCAGCGTTGCCTCGAGTACGACTGAAGCTTTCTTT. The chain joins TRBV29-1 to TRBJ1-1; D remains unclear. Germline lookup yields CDR1 SQVTM and CDR2 ANQGSEA. This CDR3 has 12 residues. V was pared by 4 bases and J by 5 bases, with 11 bases between.